The 3 T cell receptor beta chains in this list originate from one sample, sequenced in a study of Tregs in tolerant kidney transplant recipients. Sequenced by immunoSEQ multiplex PCR; TCRdb stores in-frame clones only, minus some. This table has some 66,000 clones, around nine tenths appearing once. Specimen: CD8+ T cells from blood, collected before the transplant. The receptor set was obtained from a human donor who received a combined kidney and bone marrow transplant.

This chain connects TRBV4-1 to TRBJ2-2; 7 nucleotides agree with TRBD2. CDR3 length: 18 residues. Losses at the gene ends were 0 bases for V and 7 bases for J; bases not matched to a gene: 14. Germline lookup yields CDR1 MGHRA and CDR2 YSYEKL. As DNA, the CDR3 is TGCGCCAGCAGCCAAGATTCCAGACTAGCTTTCCGGTACGGGGAGCTGTTTTTT. It codes for CASSQDSRLAFRYGELFF.

The J gene is TRBJ1-4, the V gene TRBV15, with D possibly TRBD1 on 6 matching bases. V lost 3 bases and J lost 0, with 8 bases in between. There are 15 residues in the CDR3. CDR1 is LNHNV, CDR2 YYDKDF, per germline (reference sequence). CDR3 DNA sequence: TGTGCCACCAGCAGTACAGGGACAACTAATGAAAAACTGTTTTTT. Protein sequence: CATSSTGTTNEKLFF. Using reference TRBV15 and TRBJ1-4 for the parts outside the CDR3, the full variable domain is DAMVIQNPRYQVTQFGKPVTLSCSQTLNHNVMYWYQQKSSQAPKLLFHYYDKDFNNEADTPDNFQSRRPNTSFCFLDIRSPGLGDTAMYLCATSSTGTTNEKLFFGSGTQLSVL.

The chain recombines TRBV6-1 with TRBJ1-2; D remains unclear. Germline values: CDR1 MNHNS, CDR2 SASEGT. The length of the CDR3 is 11 residues. V gave up 11 bases and J gave up 4 bases, with 11 bases separating them. CDR3 coding DNA: TGTGCCTCCCCCGGACTCTATGGCTACACCTTC. Protein: CASPGLYGYTF.